The 24 T cell receptor beta chains reported below all come from one sample, sequenced in a study of cytomegalovirus exposure and HLA in healthy donors. 60 Vbeta and 13 Jbeta primers were used in PCR. The assay was immunoSEQ multiplex PCR, and TCRdb's table has in-frame clones only and misses some. The sample has 200,000 or so clones, 75% to 90% seen once. Sequencing was carried out using PBMCs. These receptors all come from a woman aged 45-60 years in good health and CMV-seropositive.

Points on this clone: One junction end disagrees with the germline gene, perhaps due to a read error. V usage is TRBV5-1 and J usage is TRBJ2-7; 8 nucleotides match TRBD1. The CDR3 is 13 amino acids. Germline values: CDR1 SGHRS, CDR2 YFSETQ. The CDR3 loop is CASSWTGLYGQYF. The CDR3 coding sequence is TGCGCCAGCAGCTGGACAGGGTTATACGGGCAGTACTTC.

This chain connects TRBV11-3 to TRBJ2-2; D possibly corresponds to TRBD1 (6 bases). There are 15 residues in the CDR3. The germline V and J ends were trimmed by 3 bases and 0 bases, with 8 bases remaining between them. From germline, CDR1 is SGHNT and CDR2 YENEEA. CDR3 bases: TGTGCCAGCAGCTTTTCAGGGGCGAACACCGGGGAGCTGTTTTTT. This gives the protein CASSFSGANTGELFF.

The rearrangement joins TRBV12-5 to TRBJ1-5; 9 positions match TRBD1. CDR1 is LGHNT, CDR2 FRNRAP, per germline. The CDR3 totals 17 residues. The V gene end was trimmed by 2 bases and the J gene end by 0 bases; junction bases not matched to a gene: 5. The CDR3: CASGLSRDRDSNQPQHF. CDR3 bases: TGTGCTAGTGGTTTGTCCCGGGACAGGGATAGCAATCAGCCCCAGCATTTT. Supplemented by reference TRBV12-5 and TRBJ1-5, the full variable domain reads DARVTQTPRHKVTEMGQEVTMRCQPILGHNTVFWYRQTMMQGLELLAYFRNRAPLDDSGMPKDRFSAEMPDATLATLKIQPSEPRDSAVYFCASGLSRDRDSNQPQHFGDGTRLSIL.

The chain combines TRBV5-1 with TRBJ1-1; tentative D call: TRBD1 (5 bases). The CDR3 totals 15 residues. V dropped 0 bases and J dropped 6 bases, with 15 bases sitting between them. CDR1 SGHRS and CDR2 YFSETQ come from the germline V gene. The CDR3 DNA reads as TGCGCCAGCAGCTTGGAGCAGGGCGGCATTTCTGAAGCTTTCTTT. Translating gives CASSLEQGGISEAFF. The variable domain in full, with the rest retrieved from reference TRBV5-1 and TRBJ1-1, is KAGVTQTPRYLIKTRGQQVTLSCSPISGHRSVSWYQQTPGQGLQFLFEYFSETQRNKGNFPGRFSGRQFSNSRSEMNVSTLELGDSALYLCASSLEQGGISEAFFGQGTRLTVV.

The chain has TRBV19 and TRBJ2-3, with 11 bases lining up with TRBD1. The J segment lost 5 bases and the V segment lost 5 bases, leaving 9 bases of the junction unmatched. This CDR3 is built from 16 residues. Germline loops: CDR1 LNHDA, CDR2 SQIVND (reference sequence). The CDR3: CASSLRTGGAGDTQYF. For the CDR3, the DNA is TGTGCCAGTAGTCTCCGGACAGGGGGCGCGGGAGATACGCAGTATTTT.

The gene calls are TRBV9 and TRBJ2-2; the D gene is possibly TRBD1 (5 bases). The CDR3 has 16 amino acids. Trimming shortened V by 2 bases and J by 2 bases, and 13 bases separated the two germline ends. Germline values: CDR1 SGDLS, CDR2 YYNGEE. The CDR3 DNA reads TGTGCCAGCAGCGTCCTGTCAGGGAAAAACACCGGGGAGCTGTTTTTT. Translation gives CASSVLSGKNTGELFF.

CDR3 DNA sequence: TGTGCCAGCAGTTTACTCGAGGGTTCAGGTGGCTACACCTTC. This translates into CASSLLEGSGGYTF. The chain employs TRBV6-5 and TRBJ1-2; D is undetermined. Germline loops: CDR1 MNHEY, CDR2 SVGAGI. The CDR3 is 14 amino acids. Between the trimmed V and J ends, which lost 4 bases and 7 bases, there was a span of 16 bases.

A word on this clone: The junction shows a germline mismatch at one end, possibly a read error. This chain joins TRBV30 and TRBJ1-3; 10 nucleotides align to TRBD1. The germline CDR1 and CDR2 sequences are GTSNPN and SVGIG (reference sequence). The CDR3 is made up of 15 amino acids. CDR3 in amino acids: CAWSSGTGAGNAIYF. In DNA form, the CDR3 reads TGTGCCTGGAGTTCCGGGACAGGGGCTGGAAACGCCATATATTTT.

The chain recombines TRBV4-1 with TRBJ2-5; possible D gene TRBD2, 5 bases. The V end lost 1 base, the J end lost 3 bases, and 9 bases lay between the germline ends. CDR1 and CDR2 (germline): MGHRA, YSYEKL. This CDR3 is built from 14 residues. CDR3 loop: CASSQAGVEETQYF. CDR3 in DNA: TGCGCCAGCAGCCAAGCCGGGGTCGAAGAGACCCAGTACTTC.

This clone was recorded once. The chain carries TRBV6-5 and TRBJ1-6; TRBD1 aligns across 9 bases. The CDR3 sequence is 15 residues long. The V gene end was trimmed by 4 bases and the J gene end by 7 bases; junction bases not matched to a gene: 5. The V gene's germline CDR1 is MNHEY and CDR2 SVGAGI. This chain's CDR3 is CASSSPGQGNSPLHF. CDR3 DNA sequence: TGTGCCAGCAGTTCGCCGGGACAGGGAAATTCACCCCTCCACTTT.

In nucleotides, the CDR3 is TGTGCCAGCCTTTGGTTAGAAACCGGGGAGCTGTTTTTT. This codes for CASLWLETGELFF. V is TRBV6-5 and J is TRBJ2-2; no firm D call. Germline lookup yields CDR1 MNHEY and CDR2 SVGAGI. V was clipped by 8 bases and J by 5 bases, with 12 bases between them. The CDR3 consists of 13 residues.

DNA for the CDR3: TGTGCCAGCTCCCGCGGGGCCTTTCCAGAGACCCAGTACTTC. This translates into CASSRGAFPETQYF. The rearrangement joins TRBV18 to TRBJ2-5, with D possibly being TRBD2 (6 bases). The CDR3 extends over 14 amino acids. CDR1 and CDR2 from the germline V gene are KGHSH and LQKENI. Trimming removed 6 bases at V and 4 bases at J, with 15 bases between. The full variable domain, its missing parts supplied by reference TRBV18 and TRBJ2-5, is NAGVMQNPRHLVRRRGQEARLRCSPMKGHSHVYWYRQLPEEGLKFMVYLQKENIIDESGMPKERFSAEFPKEGPSILRIQQVVRGDSAAYFCASSRGAFPETQYFGPGTRLLVL.

The chain links TRBV5-1 to TRBJ1-6, with 7 bases aligning to TRBD1. Germline CDR1 is SGHRS and CDR2 is YFSETQ. This CDR3 spans 20 amino acids. The J segment lost 0 bases and the V segment lost 1 base, leaving 13 bases of the junction unmatched. CDR3 loop: CASSLLGAGGGGSYNSPLHF. CDR3 bases: TGCGCCAGCAGCTTGCTCGGGGCAGGGGGTGGCGGCTCCTATAATTCACCCCTCCACTTT.

This clone appeared a single time. This chain links TRBV18 with TRBJ2-7; TRBD2 is a possible D gene (6 bases). CDR3 length: 12 residues. V lost 4 bases and J 3 bases, leaving 7 bases between the germline ends. Germline-derived CDR1 and CDR2 are KGHSH and LQKENI. The CDR3 protein is CASSRGGYEQYF. CDR3 in DNA: TGTGCCAGCTCACGGGGAGGCTACGAGCAGTACTTC. Using reference TRBV18 and TRBJ2-7 for the parts outside the CDR3, the full variable domain is NAGVMQNPRHLVRRRGQEARLRCSPMKGHSHVYWYRQLPEEGLKFMVYLQKENIIDESGMPKERFSAEFPKEGPSILRIQQVVRGDSAAYFCASSRGGYEQYFGPGTRLTVT.

J is TRBJ2-5 and V is TRBV28; TRBD2 matches at 8 bases. The end of the DNA is better explained by TRBJ2-7, so the J call may be wrong. CDR3 length: 15 amino acids. Germline V gives CDR1 MDHEN, CDR2 SYDVKM. For the CDR3, the DNA is TGTGCCAGCACCACCCGGGGGGGCGATGGCTACGAGCAGTACTTC. It translates to CASTTRGGDGYEQYF.

V usage is TRBV11-2 and J usage is TRBJ2-1; D gene uncertain. CDR1 is SGHAT and CDR2 is FQNNGV in the germline V gene. V dropped 5 bases and J dropped 8 bases, with 10 bases sitting between them. CDR3 length: 12 amino acids. The CDR3 nucleotides read TGTGCCAGCAGCCCTAGACGGTATGAGCAGTTCTTC. This encodes CASSPRRYEQFF.

The V gene is TRBV7-8, the J gene TRBJ1-2; tentative D call: TRBD1 (5 bases). Germline V lookup: CDR1 SGHVS, CDR2 FQNEAQ. The CDR3 totals 15 residues. V lost 5 bases and J 4 bases, leaving 17 bases between the germline ends. As DNA, the CDR3 is TGTGCCAGCAGCCCGGGACCCGGCGGGAGCTATGGCTACACCTTC. This translates into CASSPGPGGSYGYTF.

The chain links TRBV7-9 to TRBJ2-7, with D perhaps matching TRBD2 (7 bases). The CDR3 runs 17 residues. V was cut by 6 bases and J by 3 bases, with 24 bases left in between. Germline V gene data show CDR1 as SEHNR and CDR2 as FQNEAQ (reference sequence). CDR3 protein: CASSEKGGATQDYEQYF. In nucleotides, the CDR3 is TGTGCCAGCAGTGAAAAAGGGGGGGCTACGCAAGACTACGAGCAGTACTTC.

The V gene is TRBV5-4, the J gene TRBJ1-6; D is unresolved. With 0 bases removed from V and 7 bases from J, the gap between germline ends came to 11 bases. The germline V gene has CDR1 SGHNT and CDR2 YYREEE (reference sequence). The CDR3 sequence is 15 residues long. The CDR3 region has the DNA TGTGCCAGCAGCTTGGACAACCAACCGAATTCACCCCTCCACTTT. Its protein is CASSLDNQPNSPLHF.

The chain combines TRBV15 with TRBJ1-5; perhaps TRBD1 as D (5 bases). V was clipped by 1 base and J by 7 bases, with 11 bases between them. The germline gives CDR1 LNHNV, CDR2 YYDKDF (reference sequence). The CDR3 has 14 amino acids. CDR3 sequence: CATSRVVGAQPQHF. CDR3 in DNA: TGTGCCACCAGCAGAGTAGTAGGGGCACAGCCCCAGCATTTT.

CDR3 sequence reads: CAISSWARDSGANVLTF. As DNA, the CDR3 is TGTGCCATTTCTTCCTGGGCCAGGGATTCTGGGGCCAACGTCCTGACTTTC. V is TRBV7-2 and J is TRBJ2-6, with a tentative D call TRBD1 (5 bases). The V and J ends lost 10 bases and 1 base respectively, with 20 bases between them. The germline CDR1 and CDR2 sequences are SGHTA and FQGNSA. CDR3 size: 17 residues.

The table lists this clone with a count of one. No conserved phenylalanine or tryptophan is present at the end of the CDR3, so a read error is the likely explanation. This chain connects TRBV7-9 to TRBJ1-5; a weak D match, TRBD1 (6 bases). V lost 2 bases and J lost 5, with 7 bases in between. This CDR3 contains 13 residues. Germline V gene sequence: CDR1 SEHNR, CDR2 FQNEAQ (reference sequence). As DNA, the CDR3 is TGTGCCAGCAGCTTATACAGGGATCAGCCCCAGCATCTT. This gives the protein CASSLYRDQPQHL.

The chain uses TRBV6-1 and TRBJ1-5; 7 bases agree with TRBD1. The V segment lost 3 bases and the J segment 6 bases; nucleotides outside the gene matches: 5. CDR1 MNHNS and CDR2 SASEGT come from the germline V gene. CDR3 length equals 14 residues. In nucleotides, the CDR3 is TGTGCCAGCAGTGACGTGTCAGGGGGTCAGCCCCAGCATTTT. It yields the protein CASSDVSGGQPQHF.

This clone was observed a handful of times. Relative to the germline gene, one junction end is altered; a read error may explain this. The chain uses TRBV6-1 and TRBJ1-6; the D is unclear. The CDR3 is 14 amino acids. Per the germline V gene, CDR1 is MNHNS and CDR2 is SASEGT. The DNA for the CDR3 is TGTGCCAGCAGTCCCCCGCCCTACAATTCACCCCTCCACTTT. Protein product: CASSPPPYNSPLHF.